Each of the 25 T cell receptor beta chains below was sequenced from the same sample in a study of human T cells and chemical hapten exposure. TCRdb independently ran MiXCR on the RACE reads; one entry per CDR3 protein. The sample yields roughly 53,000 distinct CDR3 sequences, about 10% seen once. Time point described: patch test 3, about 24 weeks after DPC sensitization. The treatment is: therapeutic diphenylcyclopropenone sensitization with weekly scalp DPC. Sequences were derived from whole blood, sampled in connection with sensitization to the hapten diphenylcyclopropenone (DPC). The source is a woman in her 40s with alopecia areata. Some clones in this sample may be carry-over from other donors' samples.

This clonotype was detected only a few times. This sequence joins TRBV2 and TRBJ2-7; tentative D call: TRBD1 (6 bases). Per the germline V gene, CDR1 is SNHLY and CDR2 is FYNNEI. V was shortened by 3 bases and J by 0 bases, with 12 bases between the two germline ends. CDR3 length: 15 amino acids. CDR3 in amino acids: CASSERQVISYEQYF. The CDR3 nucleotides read TGTGCCAGCAGTGAGAGACAGGTAATCTCCTACGAGCAGTACTTC.

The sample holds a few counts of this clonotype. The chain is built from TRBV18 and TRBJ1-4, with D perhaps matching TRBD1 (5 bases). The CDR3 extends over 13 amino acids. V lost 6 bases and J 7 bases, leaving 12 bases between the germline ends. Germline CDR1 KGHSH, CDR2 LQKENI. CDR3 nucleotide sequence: TGTGCCAGCTCCGGGACGGGAAGTGAAAAACTGTTTTTT. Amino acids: CASSGTGSEKLFF.

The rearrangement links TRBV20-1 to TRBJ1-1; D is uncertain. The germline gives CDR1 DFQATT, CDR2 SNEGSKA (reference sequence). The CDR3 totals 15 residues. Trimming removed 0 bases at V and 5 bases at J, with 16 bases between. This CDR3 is CSARDFASPGTEAFF. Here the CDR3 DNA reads TGCAGTGCTAGAGATTTTGCAAGTCCGGGGACTGAAGCTTTCTTT.

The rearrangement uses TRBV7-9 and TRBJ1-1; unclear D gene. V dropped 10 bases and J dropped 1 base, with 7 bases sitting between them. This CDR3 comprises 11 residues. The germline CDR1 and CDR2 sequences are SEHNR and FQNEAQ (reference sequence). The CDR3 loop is CATRQNTEAFF. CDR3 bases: TGTGCCACGAGGCAGAACACTGAAGCTTTCTTT.

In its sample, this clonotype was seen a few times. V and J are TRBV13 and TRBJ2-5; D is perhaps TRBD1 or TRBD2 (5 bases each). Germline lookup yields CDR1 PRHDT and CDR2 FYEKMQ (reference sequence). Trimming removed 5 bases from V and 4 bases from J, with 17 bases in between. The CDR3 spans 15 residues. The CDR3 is CASSASGDSGETQYF. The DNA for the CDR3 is TGTGCCAGCAGCGCCTCCGGAGACAGCGGAGAGACCCAGTACTTC.

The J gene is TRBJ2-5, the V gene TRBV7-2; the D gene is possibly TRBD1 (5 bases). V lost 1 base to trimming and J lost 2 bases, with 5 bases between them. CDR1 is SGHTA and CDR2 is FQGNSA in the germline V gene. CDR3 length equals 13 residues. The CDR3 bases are TGTGCCAGCAGCTTAGGACAGCAAGAGACCCAGTACTTC. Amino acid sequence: CASSLGQQETQYF.

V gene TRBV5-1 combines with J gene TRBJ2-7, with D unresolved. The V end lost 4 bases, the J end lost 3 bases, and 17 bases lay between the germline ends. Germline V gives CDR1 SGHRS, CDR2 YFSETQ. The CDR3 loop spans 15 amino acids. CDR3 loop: CASSRKDANLYEQYF. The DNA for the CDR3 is TGCGCCAGCAGCCGGAAGGACGCAAACCTCTACGAGCAGTACTTC.

The CDR3 protein is CASTGDNHEEYTEAFF. The CDR3 bases are TGTGCCAGTACCGGGGACAATCATGAGGAGTACACTGAAGCTTTCTTT. The V gene is TRBV19, the J gene TRBJ1-1; D perhaps matches TRBD1 (6 bases). The CDR3 extends over 16 amino acids. V was trimmed by 7 bases and J by 3 bases, leaving 21 bases between them. Germline CDR1 reads LNHDA; CDR2 reads SQIVND (reference sequence).

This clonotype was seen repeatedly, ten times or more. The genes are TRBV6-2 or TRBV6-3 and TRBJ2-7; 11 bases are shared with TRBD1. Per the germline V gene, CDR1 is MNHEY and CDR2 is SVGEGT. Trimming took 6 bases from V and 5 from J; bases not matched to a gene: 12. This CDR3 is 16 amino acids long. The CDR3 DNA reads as TGTGCCAGCAGCCACCGGGGACAGGGGGATCTTCACGAGCAGTACTTC. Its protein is CASSHRGQGDLHEQYF.

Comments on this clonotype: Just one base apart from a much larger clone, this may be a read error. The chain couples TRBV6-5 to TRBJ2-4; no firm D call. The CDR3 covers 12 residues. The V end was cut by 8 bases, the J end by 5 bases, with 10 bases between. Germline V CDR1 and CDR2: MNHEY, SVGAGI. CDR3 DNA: TGTGCCAGCTCCGGGTCGGAAAACATTCAGTACTTC. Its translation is CASSGSENIQYF.

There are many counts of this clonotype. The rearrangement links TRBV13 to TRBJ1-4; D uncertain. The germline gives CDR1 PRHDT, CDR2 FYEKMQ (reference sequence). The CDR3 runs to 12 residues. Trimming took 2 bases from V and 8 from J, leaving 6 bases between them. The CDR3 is CASSLLGEKLFF. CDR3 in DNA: TGTGCCAGCAGCTTATTAGGGGAAAAACTGTTTTTT.

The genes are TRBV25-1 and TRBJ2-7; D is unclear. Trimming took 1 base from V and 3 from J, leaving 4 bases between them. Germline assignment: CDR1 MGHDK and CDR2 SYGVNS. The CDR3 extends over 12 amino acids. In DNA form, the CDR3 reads TGTGCCAGCAGTGAATTTGGCTACGAGCAGTACTTC. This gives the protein CASSEFGYEQYF.

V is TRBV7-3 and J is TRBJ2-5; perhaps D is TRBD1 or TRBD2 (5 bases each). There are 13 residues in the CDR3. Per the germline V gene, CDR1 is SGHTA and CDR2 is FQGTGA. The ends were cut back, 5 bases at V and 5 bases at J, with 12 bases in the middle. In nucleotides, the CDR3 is TGTGCCAGCAGCGCGGACCGGGGCGAGACCCAGTACTTC. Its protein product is CASSADRGETQYF. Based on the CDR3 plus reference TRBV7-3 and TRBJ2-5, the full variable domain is GAGVSQTPSNKVTEKGKYVELRCDPISGHTALYWYRQSLGQGPEFLIYFQGTGAADDSGLPNDRFFAVRPEGSVSTLKIQRTERGDSAVYLCASSADRGETQYFGPGTRLLVL.

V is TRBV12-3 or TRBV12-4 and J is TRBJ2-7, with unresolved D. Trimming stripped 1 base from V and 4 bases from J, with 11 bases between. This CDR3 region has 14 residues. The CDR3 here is CASSLGAWSYEQYF. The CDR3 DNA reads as TGTGCCAGCAGTTTAGGGGCATGGTCTTACGAGCAGTACTTC.

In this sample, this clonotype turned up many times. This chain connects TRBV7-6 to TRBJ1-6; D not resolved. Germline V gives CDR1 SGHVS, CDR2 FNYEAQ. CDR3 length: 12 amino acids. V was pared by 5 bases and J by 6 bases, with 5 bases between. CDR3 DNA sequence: TGTGCCAGCAGCAATTCTAATTCACCCCTCCACTTT. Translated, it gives CASSNSNSPLHF.

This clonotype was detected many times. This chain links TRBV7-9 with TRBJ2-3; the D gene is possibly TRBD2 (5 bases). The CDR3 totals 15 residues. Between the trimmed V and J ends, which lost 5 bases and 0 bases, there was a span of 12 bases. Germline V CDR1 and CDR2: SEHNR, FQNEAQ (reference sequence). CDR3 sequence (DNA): TGTGCCAGCAGCCTAACTCGGACTAGCACAGATACGCAGTATTTT. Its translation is CASSLTRTSTDTQYF.

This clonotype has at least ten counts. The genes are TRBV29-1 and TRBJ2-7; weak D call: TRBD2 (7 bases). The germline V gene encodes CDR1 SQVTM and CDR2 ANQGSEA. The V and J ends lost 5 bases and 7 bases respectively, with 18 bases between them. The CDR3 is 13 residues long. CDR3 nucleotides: TGCAGCGTTAATCAAGGGGGGGTCTCGGAGCAGTACTTC. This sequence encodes CSVNQGGVSEQYF.

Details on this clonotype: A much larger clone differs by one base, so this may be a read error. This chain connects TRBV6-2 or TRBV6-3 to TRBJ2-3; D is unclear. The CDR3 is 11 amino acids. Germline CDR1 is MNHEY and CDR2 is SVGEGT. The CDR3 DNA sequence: TGTGCCAGCGGTCGTTCAGATACGCATTATTTT. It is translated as CASGRSDTHYF.

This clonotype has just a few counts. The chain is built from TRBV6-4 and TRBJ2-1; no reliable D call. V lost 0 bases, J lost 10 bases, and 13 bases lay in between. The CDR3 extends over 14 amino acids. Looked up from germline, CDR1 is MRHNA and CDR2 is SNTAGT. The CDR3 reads CASSDSGRTNEQFF. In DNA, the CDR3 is TGTGCCAGCAGTGACTCAGGCAGAACTAACGAGCAGTTCTTC.

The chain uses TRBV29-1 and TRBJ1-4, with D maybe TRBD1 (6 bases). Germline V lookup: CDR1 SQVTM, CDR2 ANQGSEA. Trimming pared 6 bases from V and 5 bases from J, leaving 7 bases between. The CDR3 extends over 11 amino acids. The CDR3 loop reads CSVDSNEKLFF. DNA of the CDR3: TGCAGCGTGGACAGCAATGAAAAACTGTTTTTT.

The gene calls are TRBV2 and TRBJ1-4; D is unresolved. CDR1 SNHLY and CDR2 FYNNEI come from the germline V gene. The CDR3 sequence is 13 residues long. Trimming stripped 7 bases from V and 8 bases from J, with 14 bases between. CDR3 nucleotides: TGTGCCAGCACGTACTCGAAAGGAGAAAAACTGTTTTTT. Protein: CASTYSKGEKLFF.

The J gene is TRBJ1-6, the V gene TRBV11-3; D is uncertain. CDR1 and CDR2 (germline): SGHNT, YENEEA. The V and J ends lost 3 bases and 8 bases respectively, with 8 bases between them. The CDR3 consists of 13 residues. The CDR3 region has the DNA TGTGCCAGCAGCTTTTATGCCGATTCACCCCTCCACTTT. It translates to CASSFYADSPLHF. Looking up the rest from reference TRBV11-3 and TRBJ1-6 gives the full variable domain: EAGVVQSPRYKIIEKKQPVAFWCNPISGHNTLYWYLQNLGQGPELLIRYENEEAVDDSQLPKDRFSAERLKGVDSTLKIQPAELGDSAVYLCASSFYADSPLHFGNGTRLTVT.

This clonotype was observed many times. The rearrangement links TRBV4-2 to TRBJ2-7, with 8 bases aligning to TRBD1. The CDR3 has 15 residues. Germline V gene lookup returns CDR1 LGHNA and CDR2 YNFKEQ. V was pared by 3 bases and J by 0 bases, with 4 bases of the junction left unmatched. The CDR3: CASSQYRGSSYEQYF. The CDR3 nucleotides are TGTGCCAGCAGCCAGTACAGGGGGAGCTCCTACGAGCAGTACTTC.

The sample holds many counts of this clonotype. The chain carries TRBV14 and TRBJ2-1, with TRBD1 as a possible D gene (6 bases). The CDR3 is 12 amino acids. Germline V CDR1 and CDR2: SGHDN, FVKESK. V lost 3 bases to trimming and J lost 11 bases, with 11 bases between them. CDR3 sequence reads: CASSQGTTKQFF. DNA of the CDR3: TGTGCCAGCAGCCAGGGGACAACAAAGCAGTTCTTC.

The CDR3 nucleotides read TGCAGTGCTTATGAGCCTCATGAAAGCTCCTACGAGCAGTACTTC. Protein product: CSAYEPHESSYEQYF. V gene TRBV20-1 combines with J gene TRBJ2-7, with D unresolved. Trimming stripped 5 bases from V and 0 bases from J, with 17 bases between. The germline gives CDR1 DFQATT, CDR2 SNEGSKA (reference sequence). This CDR3 comprises 15 residues.